The 26 T cell receptor beta chains presented below share a single source sample, sequenced in a study of T cell clonotyping in hematopoietic cell transplantation. Assay used: immunoSEQ multiplex PCR; TCRdb lists only in-frame clones, some missing. The sample lists roughly 13,000 clones, roughly 60% occurring once. The sequencing sample was made of PBMCs. Receptors originate from a human donor who either received an allogeneic hematopoietic cell transplant for a myeloid malignancy or was a related donor (not recorded which). Some clones in this sample may be carry-over from other donors' samples.

The chain is built from TRBV6-1 and TRBJ1-2; D remains ambiguous. Germline loops: CDR1 MNHNS, CDR2 SASEGT. This CDR3 region has 15 residues. V lost 2 bases to trimming and J lost 3 bases, with 13 bases between them. CDR3 bases: TGTGCCAGCAGTGAATGGGTTACCGGGGACTATGGCTACACCTTC. This encodes CASSEWVTGDYGYTF.

This chain connects TRBV6-5 to TRBJ1-1; D ambiguous. V was shortened by 2 bases and J by 3 bases, with 10 bases between the two germline ends. The CDR3 length is 14 residues. Germline V gene lookup returns CDR1 MNHEY and CDR2 SVGAGI. The chain's CDR3 is CASSYTTWDTEAFF. DNA of the CDR3: TGTGCCAGCAGTTACACTACTTGGGACACTGAAGCTTTCTTT.

V is TRBV7-2 and J is TRBJ1-1; D ambiguous. This CDR3 is built from 13 residues. Deletions cut 3 bases from V and 2 bases from J, with 7 bases between. The germline V gene encodes CDR1 SGHTA and CDR2 FQGNSA. The CDR3 DNA sequence: TGTGCCAGCAGCTTCACAAAAAACACTGAAGCTTTCTTT. This gives the protein CASSFTKNTEAFF.

This rearrangement joins TRBV29-1 to TRBJ2-5; TRBD1 might be the D (6 bases). Germline CDR1 and CDR2: SQVTM and ANQGSEA. The length of the CDR3 is 16 residues. The ends were cut back, 0 bases at V and 1 base at J, with 15 bases in the middle. The CDR3 region is CSVEDMDRRIQETQYF. The CDR3 DNA follows: TGCAGCGTTGAAGACATGGACAGACGAATCCAAGAGACCCAGTACTTC.

This chain joins TRBV30 and TRBJ2-7; maybe TRBD1 (6 bases). V gave up 0 bases and J gave up 6 bases, with 12 bases separating them. This CDR3 comprises 13 residues. The germline V gene encodes CDR1 GTSNPN and CDR2 SVGIG (reference sequence). CDR3: CAWSVFLGAEQYF. The CDR3 nucleotides read TGTGCCTGGAGTGTATTTTTGGGGGCCGAGCAGTACTTC. Full variable domain (remainder filled in from reference TRBV30 and TRBJ2-7): SQTIHQWPATLVQPVGSPLSLECTVEGTSNPNLYWYRQAAGRGLQLLFYSVGIGQISSEVPQNLSASRPQDRQFILSSKKLLLSDSGFYLCAWSVFLGAEQYFGPGTRLTVT.

The J gene is TRBJ1-1, the V gene TRBV9; D may be TRBD1 (6 bases). Germline V gives CDR1 SGDLS, CDR2 YYNGEE. The V end lost 0 bases, the J end lost 6 bases, and 9 bases lay between the germline ends. CDR3 size: 13 residues. The CDR3: CASSVAGDAEAFF. CDR3 in DNA: TGTGCCAGCAGCGTAGCAGGGGACGCTGAAGCTTTCTTT.

V gene TRBV28 combines with J gene TRBJ1-1; D is undetermined. The CDR3 has 13 amino acids. The V gene's germline CDR1 is MDHEN and CDR2 SYDVKM. V was pared by 1 base and J by 7 bases, with 10 bases between. The CDR3 spells CASSLFSPIEAFF. The DNA of the CDR3 is TGTGCCAGCAGTTTATTTTCCCCAATTGAAGCTTTCTTT.

The gene calls are TRBV30 and TRBJ1-1; no reliable D call. V shed 0 bases and J shed 6 bases, with 5 bases lying between them. This CDR3 is built from 11 residues. Per germline, CDR1 GTSNPN and CDR2 SVGIG (reference sequence). The CDR3 is CAWSVLAEAFF. DNA for the CDR3: TGTGCCTGGAGTGTACTGGCTGAAGCTTTCTTT.

V is TRBV19 and J is TRBJ2-5; TRBD2 is a possible D gene (5 bases). Germline values: CDR1 LNHDA, CDR2 SQIVND (reference sequence). The germline V and J ends were trimmed by 1 base and 7 bases, with 10 bases remaining between them. The length of the CDR3 is 13 residues. CDR3 sequence: CASSIGASGTQYF. The CDR3 DNA reads as TGTGCCAGTAGTATAGGGGCGAGCGGGACCCAGTACTTC.

This chain connects TRBV30 to TRBJ1-2; D is unresolved. From germline, CDR1 is GTSNPN and CDR2 SVGIG (reference sequence). The V and J ends lost 1 base and 1 base respectively, with 10 bases between them. The CDR3 spans 14 residues. CDR3 amino acids: CAWSAWTVNYGYTF. For the CDR3, the DNA is TGTGCCTGGAGTGCCTGGACTGTTAACTATGGCTACACCTTC.

This clone occurred a few times. J is TRBJ2-5 and V is TRBV28; 7 nucleotides match TRBD1. Germline V gene sequence: CDR1 MDHEN, CDR2 SYDVKM. The length of the CDR3 is 14 residues. V dropped 4 bases and J dropped 4; count of bases not matched to a gene: 6. The CDR3 spells CASSSPGTVETQYF. The CDR3 nucleotides read TGTGCCAGCAGTTCTCCCGGGACAGTAGAGACCCAGTACTTC.

The chain is built from TRBV27 and TRBJ2-5; 12 nucleotides line up with TRBD2. The CDR3 is 22 amino acids. J lost 5 bases, V lost 2 bases, and 24 bases had no gene match. Germline loops: CDR1 MNHEY, CDR2 SMNVEV (reference sequence). CDR3 DNA: TGTGCCAGCAGTTTAAGGGTACTAGCGGGAGGAGATCGAAGCGGGGCGTGGGAGACCCAGTACTTC. Its protein is CASSLRVLAGGDRSGAWETQYF.

This chain uses TRBV6-5 with TRBJ2-7, with TRBD1 as a possible D gene (7 bases). Germline V lookup: CDR1 MNHEY, CDR2 SVGAGI. CDR3 length: 14 residues. V gave up 5 bases and J gave up 3 bases, with 14 bases separating them. The CDR3 loop reads CASSLTGEDYEQYF. The DNA for the CDR3 is TGTGCCAGCAGTCTAACAGGGGAGGACTACGAGCAGTACTTC.

V gene TRBV6-1 combines with J gene TRBJ1-6; D not resolved. The germline V gene encodes CDR1 MNHNS and CDR2 SASEGT. CDR3 size: 14 residues. Trimming stripped 0 bases from V and 8 bases from J, with 8 bases between. The CDR3 bases are TGTGCCAGCAGTGAAGCGGACGGCTATTCACCCCTCCACTTT. Protein: CASSEADGYSPLHF.

This clone was counted only a few times. Here the CDR3 DNA reads TGTGCCAGCAGCCCCGACAGCTCCTACGAGCAGTACTTC. Its protein is CASSPDSSYEQYF. This rearrangement joins TRBV7-3 to TRBJ2-7; D is perhaps TRBD1 (5 bases). The CDR3 sequence is 13 residues long. Germline V CDR1 and CDR2: SGHTA, FQGTGA. Trimming cost V 5 bases and J 0 bases, with 8 bases left between them.

V usage is TRBV4-2 and J usage is TRBJ1-4, with a weak D call TRBD1 (6 bases). Germline CDR1 and CDR2: LGHNA and YNFKEQ. This CDR3 comprises 15 residues. Deletions cut 4 bases from V and 7 bases from J, with 16 bases between. In nucleotides, the CDR3 is TGTGCCAGCAGCCCTTCGTCGGGGGGCGGTGAAAAACTGTTTTTT. Amino acids: CASSPSSGGGEKLFF.

This clone was seen only a few times. The genes are TRBV6-5 and TRBJ1-1; a weak D match, TRBD1 (5 bases). The CDR3 consists of 15 residues. V lost 2 bases to trimming and J lost 1 base, with 11 bases between them. CDR1 and CDR2 from the germline V gene are MNHEY and SVGAGI. The CDR3 nucleotides read TGTGCCAGCAGTTACGGACAAATGGGGAACACTGAAGCTTTCTTT. The encoded protein is CASSYGQMGNTEAFF.

This rearrangement joins TRBV7-2 to TRBJ1-2; D is possibly TRBD1 (5 bases). Germline V gene data show CDR1 as SGHTA and CDR2 as FQGNSA. V lost 5 bases to trimming and J lost 0 bases, with 10 bases between them. CDR3 length: 14 amino acids. The CDR3 DNA follows: TGTGCCAGCAGCCCGGGACGGACTAACTATGGCTACACCTTC. Its protein product is CASSPGRTNYGYTF.

This clone is medium-sized (0.01 to 0.1%). Other DNA sequences in this specimen translate into the identical CDR3. This chain connects TRBV4-3 to TRBJ1-4; 7 nucleotides agree with TRBD1. The CDR3 has 16 amino acids. Germline V gene lookup returns CDR1 LGHNA and CDR2 YSLEER. With V trimmed by 2 bases and J by 1 base, 4 bases remained unmatched. The CDR3 region is CASSQSRGVTNEKLFF. CDR3 nucleotide sequence: TGCGCCAGCAGCCAAAGCAGGGGGGTAACTAATGAAAAACTGTTTTTT.

There are a few counts of this clone. V gene TRBV9 combines with J gene TRBJ1-6, with 7 bases lining up with TRBD1. Looked up from germline, CDR1 is SGDLS and CDR2 is YYNGEE. The CDR3 has 13 residues. The trim removed 8 bases at V and 3 bases at J, leaving 2 bases unmatched. As DNA, the CDR3 is TGTGCCAGAGGGGACAGCTATAATTCACCCCTCCACTTT. It is translated as CARGDSYNSPLHF.

The J gene is TRBJ2-5, the V gene TRBV5-6; 7 bases agree with TRBD1. After removal of 3 bases from V and 7 bases from J, the junction contained 9 bases not matched to a gene. Germline lookup yields CDR1 SGHDT and CDR2 YYEEEE. This CDR3 is 14 amino acids long. CDR3 in amino acids: CASSSPDRAGTQYF. The CDR3 region has the DNA TGTGCCAGCAGCTCACCAGACAGGGCGGGGACCCAGTACTTC.

CDR3 bases: TGTGCCAGCAGCGGGCTACTTGCACAGGGCAACTATGGCTACACCTTC. This codes for CASSGLLAQGNYGYTF. V is TRBV7-2 and J is TRBJ1-2, with D perhaps TRBD1 (6 bases). The V end lost 5 bases, the J end lost 2 bases, and 18 bases lay between the germline ends. The CDR3 consists of 16 residues. Germline assignment: CDR1 SGHTA and CDR2 FQGNSA.

This clone was observed a handful of times. The chain carries TRBV28 and TRBJ2-7; a possible D gene is TRBD1 (5 bases). Per germline, CDR1 MDHEN and CDR2 SYDVKM. V lost 6 bases, J lost 4 bases, and 10 bases lay in between. The CDR3 is 12 residues long. The CDR3 region has the DNA TGTGCCAGCAGACACGACAGTTACGAGCAGTACTTC. It encodes CASRHDSYEQYF.

The chain combines TRBV4-2 with TRBJ1-2; TRBD1 might be the D (6 bases). The V gene lost 3 bases and the J gene lost 3 bases, with 17 bases spanning the gap. Germline V gives CDR1 LGHNA, CDR2 YNFKEQ. The CDR3 runs 16 residues. This CDR3 is CASSQIPRDKDYGYTF. CDR3 bases: TGTGCCAGCAGCCAGATACCCCGGGACAAGGACTATGGCTACACCTTC.

The chain recombines TRBV5-4 with TRBJ1-1, with D uncertain. V lost 4 bases and J 0 bases, leaving 10 bases between the germline ends. Germline CDR1 reads SGHNT; CDR2 reads YYREEE (reference sequence). There are 14 residues in the CDR3. This CDR3 reads CASSVDFMNTEAFF. In nucleotides, the CDR3 is TGTGCCAGCAGCGTGGATTTCATGAACACTGAAGCTTTCTTT.

Only a few counts were recorded for this clone. The chain combines TRBV30 with TRBJ1-1; D might be TRBD1 (5 bases). Trimming took off 1 base at V and 1 base at J, with 13 bases between the two ends. The CDR3 covers 15 residues. In germline, CDR1 is GTSNPN, CDR2 SVGIG (reference sequence). The CDR3 DNA sequence: TGTGCCTGGAGTGCCTATCCCAGGGAGAACACTGAAGCTTTCTTT. This sequence encodes CAWSAYPRENTEAFF.